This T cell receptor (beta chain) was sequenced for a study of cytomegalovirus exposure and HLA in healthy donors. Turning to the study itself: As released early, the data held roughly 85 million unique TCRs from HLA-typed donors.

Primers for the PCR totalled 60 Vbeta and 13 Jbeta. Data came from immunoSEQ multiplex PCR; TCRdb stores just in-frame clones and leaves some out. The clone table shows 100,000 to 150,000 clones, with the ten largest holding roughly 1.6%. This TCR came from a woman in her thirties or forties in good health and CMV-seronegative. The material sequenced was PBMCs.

DNA of the CDR3: TGTGCCAGCAGCCTCCGGACAGTTTGGAGATGCCCCGAGAGGAACGAGCAGTACGTC. Its translation: CASSLRTVWRCPERNEQYV. The chain is built from TRBV11-3 and TRBJ2-7; tentative D call: TRBD1 (6 bases). Germline CDR1 and CDR2: SGHNT and YENEEA. This CDR3 has 19 amino acids. V lost 5 bases, J lost 5 bases, and 31 bases lay in between.